This entry lists 30 T cell receptor beta chains sequenced from one sample in a study of identical twins. TCRdb re-derived calls from the 5' RACE reads in MiXCR, one entry per CDR3 protein. Among a few hundred thousand distinct CDR3 sequences listed, approximately 10% were seen once. Specimen: naive T cells sorted from blood. These TCRs come from a woman aged 45-65 years in good health.

The table lists this clonotype with a few counts. V is TRBV6-6 and J is TRBJ1-1, with a tentative D call TRBD1 (6 bases). The ends were cut back, 5 bases at V and 1 base at J, with 8 bases in the middle. The CDR3 loop spans 13 amino acids. CDR1 is MNHNY and CDR2 is SVGAGI in the germline V gene (reference sequence). CDR3 protein: CASSRQENTEAFF. The CDR3 region has the DNA TGTGCCAGCAGTAGACAGGAGAACACTGAAGCTTTCTTT.

This clonotype came up a few times. This rearrangement joins TRBV6-1 to TRBJ2-1; 8 bases match TRBD2. CDR1 is MNHNS, CDR2 SASEGT, per germline. This CDR3 has 17 amino acids. Trimming at V came to 0 bases and at J to 8 bases, leaving 12 bases not matched to a gene. CDR3 in DNA: TGTGCCAGCAGTGAAGCAGGGTTTATCGGGGGGGCGGATGAGCAGTTCTTC. Residues: CASSEAGFIGGADEQFF.

This clonotype was found a few times. The rearrangement links TRBV7-9 to TRBJ2-2; D possibly corresponds to TRBD2 (5 bases). Germline CDR1 and CDR2: SEHNR and FQNEAQ (reference sequence). V lost 3 bases and J 6 bases, leaving 17 bases between the germline ends. The CDR3 contains 16 residues. CDR3 nucleotides: TGTGCCAGCAGCTTTAGCTCGGGAACCCAGTCCGGGGAGCTGTTTTTT. It specifies CASSFSSGTQSGELFF. Based on the CDR3 plus reference TRBV7-9 and TRBJ2-2, the full variable domain is DTGVSQNPRHKITKRGQNVTFRCDPISEHNRLYWYRQTLGQGPEFLTYFQNEAQLEKSRLLSDRFSAERPKGSFSTLEIQRTEQGDSAMYLCASSFSSGTQSGELFFGEGSRLTVL.

The CDR3 region has the DNA TGCAGCGTTACAATAGCGGGAGCCGGGGAGCTGTTTTTT. Its translation: CSVTIAGAGELFF. The chain links TRBV29-1 to TRBJ2-2, with 9 bases that match TRBD2. The CDR3 has 13 amino acids. Germline trimming cut 5 bases from V and 6 bases from J; bases unmatched to any gene: 4. CDR1 and CDR2 (germline): SQVTM, ANQGSEA.

With respect to this clonotype: A read error may explain this, as a much larger clone is one base away. J is TRBJ2-1 and V is TRBV4-1; D gene ambiguous. The germline CDR1 and CDR2 sequences are MGHRA and YSYEKL. This CDR3 contains 15 residues. The CDR3 nucleotides are TGCGCCAGCCGCCAAGAAACGCCGAGCTACAATGAGCAGTTCTTC. Translated: CASRQETPSYNEQFF.

This clonotype has a count of ten or more. The V call is TRBV29-1, the J call TRBJ2-5, with D perhaps TRBD1 or TRBD2 (5 bases each). This CDR3 has 12 residues. Germline V CDR1 and CDR2: SQVTM, ANQGSEA. V lost 4 bases, J lost 4 bases, and 10 bases lay in between. CDR3 residues: CSVGGTRETQYF. The DNA of the CDR3 is TGCAGCGTTGGAGGGACGAGAGAGACCCAGTACTTC.

This clonotype was recorded a few times. The chain joins TRBV2 to TRBJ2-6, with 10 bases identical to TRBD1. The germline gives CDR1 SNHLY, CDR2 FYNNEI. This CDR3 comprises 19 residues. Germline trimming cut 2 bases from V and 3 bases from J; bases unmatched to any gene: 10. CDR3 in amino acids: CASSEFAGQGVHGANVLTF. The CDR3 nucleotides are TGTGCCAGCAGTGAATTTGCAGGACAGGGGGTTCATGGGGCCAACGTCCTGACTTTC.

This clonotype has at least ten counts. The chain couples TRBV29-1 to TRBJ2-1; TRBD2 matches 12 bases. CDR1 and CDR2 (germline): SQVTM, ANQGSEA. The CDR3 loop spans 19 amino acids. CDR3 amino acids: CTGAGFPDPASGRVDEQFF. In nucleotides, the CDR3 is TGCACGGGGGCAGGGTTCCCGGACCCGGCTAGCGGGAGGGTCGATGAGCAGTTCTTC.

A few counts support this clonotype. V gene TRBV7-9 combines with J gene TRBJ1-1; tentatively, D is TRBD1 (5 bases). The CDR3 covers 15 residues. CDR1 and CDR2 from the germline V gene are SEHNR and FQNEAQ (reference sequence). V was pared by 5 bases and J by 1 base, with 14 bases between. As DNA, the CDR3 is TGTGCCAGCAGCACCAAGGGGTCAGGGAACACTGAAGCTTTCTTT. Its protein product is CASSTKGSGNTEAFF.

The chain links TRBV7-2 to TRBJ1-1, with D uncertain. Germline loops: CDR1 SGHTA, CDR2 FQGNSA. The CDR3 has 14 residues. Trimming removed 5 bases at V and 0 bases at J, with 10 bases between. CDR3 loop: CASSLRGVNTEAFF. CDR3 nucleotide sequence: TGTGCCAGCAGCCTCCGCGGAGTGAACACTGAAGCTTTCTTT.

In DNA, the CDR3 is TGCAGCGGATCGACAGGGAGGAATGAGCAGTTCTTC. Protein: CSGSTGRNEQFF. The rearrangement joins TRBV29-1 to TRBJ2-1; a weak D match, TRBD1 (7 bases). This CDR3 contains 12 residues. V lost 7 bases and J 7 bases, leaving 14 bases between the germline ends. The germline gives CDR1 SQVTM, CDR2 ANQGSEA.

The table lists this clonotype with a few counts. V and J are TRBV6-1 and TRBJ2-7; D is unclear. V shed 4 bases and J shed 5 bases, with 18 bases lying between them. Germline V gives CDR1 MNHNS, CDR2 SASEGT. The CDR3 covers 15 residues. The CDR3 DNA is TGTGCCAGCAGTGCGACATGGGATAGGCCGGACGAGCAGTACTTC. Amino acids: CASSATWDRPDEQYF.

At least ten counts were recorded for this clonotype. The rearrangement uses TRBV12-3 or TRBV12-4 and TRBJ1-6; D is ambiguous. The CDR3 is 16 residues long. V was shortened by 2 bases and J by 2 bases, with 10 bases between the two germline ends. The CDR3 loop is CASSLFPSPYNSPLHF. CDR3 DNA sequence: TGTGCCAGCAGTTTATTCCCAAGTCCCTATAATTCACCCCTCCACTTT.

This clonotype was detected only a few times. The chain recombines TRBV7-3 with TRBJ2-3, with D uncertain. The germline gives CDR1 SGHTA, CDR2 FQGTGA. The ends were cut back, 5 bases at V and 4 bases at J, with 22 bases in the middle. The CDR3 loop spans 17 amino acids. CDR3 sequence reads: CASSPLGRAQISDTQYF. The CDR3 bases are TGTGCCAGCAGCCCTCTCGGCCGAGCCCAGATCTCAGATACGCAGTATTTT. The full variable domain, its missing parts supplied by reference TRBV7-3 and TRBJ2-3, is GAGVSQTPSNKVTEKGKYVELRCDPISGHTALYWYRQSLGQGPEFLIYFQGTGAADDSGLPNDRFFAVRPEGSVSTLKIQRTERGDSAVYLCASSPLGRAQISDTQYFGPGTRLTVL.

This clonotype was recorded many times. J is TRBJ2-1 and V is TRBV11-3, with 8 bases that match TRBD2. CDR3 size: 15 residues. Losses at the gene ends were 5 bases for V and 1 base for J; bases not matched to a gene: 4. Germline CDR1 is SGHNT and CDR2 is YENEEA. The CDR3 spells CASSTTSVSYNEQFF. CDR3 nucleotides: TGTGCCAGCAGCACGACTAGCGTTTCCTACAATGAGCAGTTCTTC.

The rearrangement uses TRBV5-6 and TRBJ1-3; D remains ambiguous. In germline, CDR1 is SGHDT, CDR2 YYEEEE. This CDR3 has 15 residues. V dropped 0 bases and J dropped 0 bases, with 7 bases sitting between them. The CDR3 is CASSLARFSGNTIYF. In DNA, the CDR3 is TGTGCCAGCAGCTTGGCCCGGTTCTCTGGAAACACCATATATTTT.

This clonotype was observed at least ten times. This chain links TRBV7-9 with TRBJ2-5; the match to TRBD2 covers 7 bases. The germline gives CDR1 SEHNR, CDR2 FQNEAQ (reference sequence). Trimming at V came to 7 bases and at J to 1 base, leaving 6 bases not matched to a gene. The CDR3 runs to 14 residues. In nucleotides, the CDR3 is TGTGCCAGCACCCCGGGAGGACTCCAAGAGACCCAGTACTTC. Translated: CASTPGGLQETQYF.

In this sample, this clonotype turned up many times. The chain recombines TRBV7-8 with TRBJ2-1; TRBD2 might be the D (6 bases). The CDR3 extends over 14 amino acids. Trimming removed 1 base from V and 9 bases from J, with 13 bases in between. The germline V gene has CDR1 SGHVS and CDR2 FQNEAQ. The CDR3 DNA is TGTGCCAGCAGCTTAGTACGGGAGAGGGGTGAGCAGTTCTTC. Its translation: CASSLVRERGEQFF.

This clonotype occurred many times. Written as DNA, the CDR3 is TGCAGCGCTACCTCAGGTTTAGATGGCTACACCTTC. Translated, it gives CSATSGLDGYTF. This chain joins TRBV29-1 and TRBJ1-2; D uncertain. Trimming took off 7 bases at V and 6 bases at J, with 15 bases between the two ends. This CDR3 contains 12 residues. Germline-derived CDR1 and CDR2 are SQVTM and ANQGSEA.

The rearrangement links TRBV12-3 or TRBV12-4 to TRBJ1-6, with D possibly TRBD1 on 5 matching bases. The V gene lost 5 bases and the J gene lost 0 bases, with 17 bases spanning the gap. This CDR3 is 18 amino acids long. The CDR3 sequence is CASSRGVLGGSYNSPLHF. The CDR3 DNA follows: TGTGCCAGCAGTAGAGGGGTACTCGGAGGCTCCTATAATTCACCCCTCCACTTT.

The DNA of the CDR3 is TGTGCCAGCAGGTACCGGGACTACCAGTACAATGAGCAGTTCTTC. Translation gives CASRYRDYQYNEQFF. This chain links TRBV12-3 or TRBV12-4 with TRBJ2-1; 7 bases are a match to TRBD2. V gave up 6 bases and J gave up 4 bases; unmatched junction bases: 9. The CDR3 loop spans 15 amino acids.

This clonotype appeared a few times. This chain uses TRBV5-1 with TRBJ2-3; 9 bases are a match to TRBD2. The CDR3 contains 17 residues. Germline CDR1 SGHRS, CDR2 YFSETQ. V lost 4 bases and J lost 4; bases outside the gene matches: 13. Written as DNA, the CDR3 is TGCGCCAGCAGCCTTGATACACCGGGACTAGCCCCAGATACGCAGTATTTT. Protein product: CASSLDTPGLAPDTQYF.

Here the CDR3 DNA reads TGTGCCAGCAGACGAGGACAGGGAGGGACCTACAATGAGCAGTTCTTC. It encodes CASRRGQGGTYNEQFF. V is TRBV12-3 or TRBV12-4 and J is TRBJ2-1, with D tentatively TRBD1 (8 bases). The CDR3 covers 16 residues. V dropped 6 bases and J dropped 2 bases, with 17 bases sitting between them.

This clonotype came up many times. The V and J genes are TRBV5-1 and TRBJ1-1; TRBD1 might be the D (6 bases). The CDR3 runs to 14 residues. The germline gives CDR1 SGHRS, CDR2 YFSETQ. Trimming left V 5 bases short and J 5 bases short, with 16 bases between. The CDR3 nucleotides are TGCGCCAGCAGGATAACAGGGATGATAACTGAAGCTTTCTTT. Translating it yields CASRITGMITEAFF.

In this sample, this clonotype turned up many times. This rearrangement joins TRBV28 to TRBJ1-1; a possible D gene is TRBD1 (5 bases). CDR3 size: 14 residues. Germline V gives CDR1 MDHEN, CDR2 SYDVKM. V gave up 11 bases and J gave up 0 bases, with 16 bases separating them. The CDR3 reads CASGRGGVNTEAFF. CDR3 bases: TGTGCCTCTGGGAGGGGCGGGGTGAACACTGAAGCTTTCTTT.

The table lists this clonotype with many counts. The chain links TRBV20-1 to TRBJ1-2, with D tentatively TRBD1 (5 bases). The CDR3 loop spans 12 amino acids. V shed 2 bases and J shed 8 bases, with 12 bases lying between them. The germline CDR1 and CDR2 sequences are DFQATT and SNEGSKA (reference sequence). CDR3 in amino acids: CSARQAGLGYTF. DNA for the CDR3: TGCAGTGCTAGACAGGCAGGGCTAGGCTACACCTTC.

Many counts were recorded for this clonotype. This chain joins TRBV2 and TRBJ2-7, with TRBD2 identical over 11 bases. CDR1 is SNHLY, CDR2 FYNNEI, per germline. V was pared by 8 bases and J by 1 base, with 4 bases of the junction left unmatched. CDR3 length equals 14 residues. The CDR3 nucleotides are TGTGCCAGCCAGACTAGCGGGAATTCCTACGAGCAGTACGTC. It is translated as CASQTSGNSYEQYV.

J is TRBJ2-2 and V is TRBV7-9; D might be TRBD1 or TRBD2, each matching 5 bases. The CDR3 runs to 14 residues. V was cut by 4 bases and J by 5 bases, with 11 bases left in between. In germline, CDR1 is SEHNR, CDR2 FQNEAQ (reference sequence). CDR3 DNA: TGTGCCAGCAGCTCTCTTGAGGGGACCGGGGAGCTGTTTTTT. Translating it yields CASSSLEGTGELFF.

The table lists this clonotype with many counts. The genes are TRBV24-1 and TRBJ2-1; 9 positions agree with TRBD1. Unmatched junction bases numbered 9, after V lost 4 bases and J lost 0 bases. CDR1 and CDR2 from the germline V gene are KGHDR and SFDVKD. The CDR3 sequence is 18 residues long. DNA for the CDR3: TGTGCCACCAGTGACTTCGAGGGGGGACAGGGCTCCTACAATGAGCAGTTCTTC. Translated, it gives CATSDFEGGQGSYNEQFF.

The table lists this clonotype with many counts. The rearrangement uses TRBV11-2 and TRBJ2-1; 7 nucleotides match TRBD2. Germline CDR1 SGHAT, CDR2 FQNNGV. V lost 2 bases to trimming and J lost 2 bases; unmatched junction nucleotides: 6. The CDR3 has 16 residues. The CDR3 region is CASSLSIAGPYNEQFF. The CDR3 DNA reads TGTGCCAGCAGCTTATCAATAGCGGGTCCCTACAATGAGCAGTTCTTC.